This T cell receptor (beta chain) was captured by sequencing in a study of T cell responses to AZD1222 COVID-19 vaccine. Findings of the study overall: AZD1222 recipients seropositive at baseline numbered only 5 to 7. As reported, nearly half of all spike-specific TCRs target variant regions that are unmutated.

This clone was seen a single time. Its antigen is still unknown. Looked up from germline, CDR1 is MRHNA and CDR2 is SNTAGT. V gave up 5 bases and J gave up 2 bases, with 13 bases separating them. The CDR3 is made up of 16 amino acids. The assay was immunoSEQ multiplex PCR, and TCRdb's table has in-frame clones only and misses some. The sample lists roughly 200,000 clones; roughly nine tenths were seen once. The sample in question was peripheral blood, obtained 28 days after the second AZD1222 dose. The sequence came from an adult who received the AZD1222 COVID-19 vaccine. The chain recombines TRBV6-4 with TRBJ1-6; possible D gene TRBD1, 6 bases. CDR3 sequence: CASSFHREAYNSPLHF. CDR3 DNA: TGTGCCAGCAGTTTTCACAGGGAGGCCTATAATTCACCCCTCCACTTT.